The 4 T cell receptor beta chains listed next were all sequenced from one sample in a study of T cell repertoires in cytomegalovirus infection. TCRdb passed the reads through MiXCR, listing each CDR3 protein once. The table includes about 920,000 distinct CDR3 sequences, about a third detected once. Antigens for these TCRs are unknown. Sequenced here: cultured CD8+ T cells from PBMCs, sampled from culture after CMV antigen stimulation. These TCRs come from a human donor in good health (CMV status not recorded). Some clones in this sample may be carry-over from other donors' samples.

This clonotype was seen repeatedly, ten times or more. The chain combines TRBV7-8 with TRBJ1-5; D is uncertain. CDR1 is SGHVS, CDR2 FQNEAQ, per germline. There are 14 residues in the CDR3. Trimming pared 5 bases from V and 3 bases from J, leaving 11 bases between. The CDR3 DNA follows: TGTGCCAGCAGCAGGACGTACGACAATCAGCCCCAGCATTTT. It yields the protein CASSRTYDNQPQHF. The full variable domain, with the rest looked up from reference TRBV7-8 and TRBJ1-5, is GAGVSQSPRYKVAKRGQDVALRCDPISGHVSLFWYQQALGQGPEFLTYFQNEAQLDKSGLPSDRFFAERPEGSVSTLKIQRTQQEDSAVYLCASSRTYDNQPQHFGDGTRLSIL.

This chain uses TRBV5-6 with TRBJ1-4; TRBD1 matches at 8 bases. The CDR3 extends over 14 amino acids. Germline loops: CDR1 SGHDT, CDR2 YYEEEE. With 4 bases clipped from V and 5 bases from J, the junction kept 4 bases outside the gene matches. CDR3 coding DNA: TGTGCCAGCAGCCGACGGGACAGGAATGAAAAACTGTTTTTT. Its protein is CASSRRDRNEKLFF. Using reference TRBV5-6 and TRBJ1-4 for the parts outside the CDR3, the full variable domain is DAGVTQSPTHLIKTRGQQVTLRCSPKSGHDTVSWYQQALGQGPQFIFQYYEEEERQRGNFPDRFSGHQFPNYSSELNVNALLLGDSALYLCASSRRDRNEKLFFGSGTQLSVL.

This clonotype has only a few counts. The chain uses TRBV19 and TRBJ2-1; D possibly corresponds to TRBD1 (6 bases). The CDR3 has 17 amino acids. V was cut by 7 bases and J by 2 bases, with 21 bases left in between. Germline assignment: CDR1 LNHDA and CDR2 SQIVND (reference sequence). This CDR3 reads CASTHALGASPYNEQFF. The CDR3 bases are TGTGCCAGTACCCATGCGCTGGGGGCGTCCCCCTACAATGAGCAGTTCTTC. Looking up the rest from reference TRBV19 and TRBJ2-1 gives the full variable domain: DGGITQSPKYLFRKEGQNVTLSCEQNLNHDAMYWYRQDPGQGLRLIYYSQIVNDFQKGDIAEGYSVSREKKESFPLTVTSAQKNPTAFYLCASTHALGASPYNEQFFGPGTRLTVL.

This clonotype was counted between two and nine times. V and J are TRBV29-1 and TRBJ1-5; TRBD1 agrees at 12 bases. With 7 bases clipped from V and 7 bases from J, the junction kept 11 bases outside the gene matches. CDR1 is SQVTM and CDR2 is ANQGSEA in the germline V gene. This CDR3 is 15 amino acids long. The CDR3 sequence: CSAGEGQGAGQPQHF. The DNA of the CDR3 is TGCAGCGCGGGAGAGGGACAGGGGGCAGGGCAGCCCCAGCATTTT.